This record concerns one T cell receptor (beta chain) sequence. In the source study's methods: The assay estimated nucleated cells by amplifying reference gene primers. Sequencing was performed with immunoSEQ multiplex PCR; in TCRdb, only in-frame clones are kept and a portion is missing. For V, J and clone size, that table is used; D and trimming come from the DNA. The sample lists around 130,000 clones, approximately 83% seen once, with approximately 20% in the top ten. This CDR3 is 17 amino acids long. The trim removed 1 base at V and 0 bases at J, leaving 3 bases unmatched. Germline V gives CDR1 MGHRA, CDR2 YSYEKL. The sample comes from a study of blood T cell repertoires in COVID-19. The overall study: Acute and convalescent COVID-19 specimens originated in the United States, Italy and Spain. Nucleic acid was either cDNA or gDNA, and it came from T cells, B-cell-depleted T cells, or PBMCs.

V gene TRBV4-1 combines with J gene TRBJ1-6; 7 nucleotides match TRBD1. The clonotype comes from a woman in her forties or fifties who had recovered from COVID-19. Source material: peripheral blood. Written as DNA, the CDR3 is TGCGCCAGCAGCCAAGTCAGGGACAGCTCCTATAATTCACCCCTCCACTTT. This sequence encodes CASSQVRDSSYNSPLHF.